This entry features one TCR beta chain sequence. Its matching antigen is unknown. This sample stems from a study of OX40 agonist ivuxolimab in advanced cancers. Study information: Patients received ivuxolimab, an intravenous treatment, every 2 weeks at 0.01 to 10 mg/kg. Points from the study as a whole: Clones of CD4+ and CD8+ blood T cells grew by week 6 at doses of 0.1 to 3.0 mg/kg.

Libraries were prepared by immunoSEQ multiplex PCR; TCRdb keeps only in-frame clonotypes and omits some of them. The data contain tens of thousands of clones, 80% to 85% of them singletons. The germline CDR1 and CDR2 sequences are SGHRS and YFSETQ. Trimming left V 0 bases short and J 5 bases short, with 8 bases between. The CDR3 has 13 residues. Sequences were derived from CD4+ or CD8+ T cells sorted from blood, sampled in a trial of the OX40 agonist ivuxolimab. The source of this sequence is an adult with an advanced solid tumor such as melanoma, head and neck, liver or kidney cancer. The rearrangement uses TRBV5-1 and TRBJ2-5; a possible D gene is TRBD1 (5 bases). The CDR3 here is CASSLGGDETQYF. CDR3 bases: TGCGCCAGCAGCTTGGGGGGCGACGAGACCCAGTACTTC.